The 14 T cell receptor beta chains listed next were all sequenced from one sample in a study of blood T cell repertoires in COVID-19. Generated by immunoSEQ multiplex PCR, the TCRdb table keeps only in-frame clones and is missing some. The data show 200,000 to 300,000 clones, about 87% seen once. The source material was peripheral blood. The receptor source for this set is a man in his sixties who had recovered from COVID-19.

V usage is TRBV30 and J usage is TRBJ2-2, with a tentative D call TRBD1 (6 bases). This CDR3 spans 11 amino acids. The germline V gene encodes CDR1 GTSNPN and CDR2 SVGIG (reference sequence). Trimming took off 4 bases at V and 7 bases at J, with 7 bases between the two ends. The CDR3 reads CAWTGVGELFF. The CDR3 DNA follows: TGTGCCTGGACAGGGGTCGGGGAGCTGTTTTTT.

The chain links TRBV14 to TRBJ2-1; tentatively, D is TRBD2 (6 bases). Germline V gene sequence: CDR1 SGHDN, CDR2 FVKESK. The CDR3 length is 16 residues. V was trimmed by 1 base and J by 0 bases, leaving 10 bases between them. The CDR3 sequence is CASSQVTGSSYNEQFF. The CDR3 DNA reads TGTGCCAGCAGCCAAGTTACCGGGAGCTCCTACAATGAGCAGTTCTTC.

The chain couples TRBV5-4 to TRBJ2-3; 7 nucleotides line up with TRBD2. The CDR3 is made up of 16 amino acids. The junction had 11 bases not matched to a gene; V was cut back by 4 bases and J by 3 bases. The V gene's germline CDR1 is SGHNT and CDR2 YYREEE (reference sequence). CDR3 DNA: TGTGCCAGCAGCCTGCCGGGACTATCCGTTACAGATACGCAGTATTTT. Translating it yields CASSLPGLSVTDTQYF.

This chain links TRBV5-6 with TRBJ2-7, with a weak D call TRBD2 (6 bases). V shed 4 bases and J shed 4 bases, with 18 bases lying between them. CDR3 length: 15 amino acids. The germline V gene encodes CDR1 SGHDT and CDR2 YYEEEE. The CDR3 protein is CASSLGGQGLYEQYF. In DNA, the CDR3 is TGTGCCAGCAGCCTCGGAGGGCAGGGTTTGTACGAGCAGTACTTC.

This clone was seen a single time. The CDR3 sequence: CASSQVGGLSGNTIYF. The CDR3 DNA sequence: TGTGCCAGCAGCCAAGTAGGCGGCCTTTCTGGAAACACCATATATTTT. This rearrangement joins TRBV14 to TRBJ1-3; D remains unclear. Germline V gene lookup returns CDR1 SGHDN and CDR2 FVKESK. The CDR3 runs 16 residues. Trimming removed 1 base at V and 1 base at J, with 11 bases between. Variable domain in full (rest from reference TRBV14 and TRBJ1-3): EAGVTQFPSHSVIEKGQTVTLRCDPISGHDNLYWYRRVMGKEIKFLLHFVKESKQDESGMPNNRFLAERTGGTYSTLKVQPAELEDSGVYFCASSQVGGLSGNTIYFGEGSWLTVV.

This clone was detected a few times. The chain combines TRBV4-1 with TRBJ2-1; TRBD1 matches at 9 bases. This CDR3 region has 17 residues. CDR1 is MGHRA and CDR2 is YSYEKL in the germline V gene. Germline trimming cut 2 bases from V and 4 bases from J; bases unmatched to any gene: 9. CDR3 DNA sequence: TGCGCCAGCAGCCAATCCGAAACGGGACAGGGATACAATGAGCAGTTCTTC. Its protein product is CASSQSETGQGYNEQFF.

The chain has TRBV5-1 and TRBJ2-4; weak D call: TRBD2 (5 bases). The V end lost 7 bases, the J end lost 1 base, and 18 bases lay between the germline ends. The CDR3 contains 16 residues. From germline, CDR1 is SGHRS and CDR2 YFSETQ. The DNA of the CDR3 is TGCGCCAGCGCGCCCCGTCGGGATCCGGCCAAAAACATTCAGTACTTC. This sequence encodes CASAPRRDPAKNIQYF.

The DNA for the CDR3 is TGCGCCAGCAGCCCAGGCTCAACGGAAGAGACCCAGTACTTC. Amino acids: CASSPGSTEETQYF. J is TRBJ2-5 and V is TRBV5-1; D gene uncertain. CDR3 size: 14 residues. The V end lost 4 bases, the J end lost 3 bases, and 13 bases lay between the germline ends. Germline CDR1 reads SGHRS; CDR2 reads YFSETQ.

A word on this clone: In the same sample, other DNA sequences code for this CDR3. The rearrangement uses TRBV6-5 and TRBJ1-1, with D possibly TRBD1 on 5 matching bases. The CDR3 covers 14 residues. V was cut by 0 bases and J by 5 bases, with 10 bases left in between. The germline CDR1 and CDR2 sequences are MNHEY and SVGAGI. The CDR3 bases are TGTGCCAGCAGTTACTCAGGGGCACGGACTGAAGCTTTCTTT. It yields the protein CASSYSGARTEAFF.

This clone was counted a single time. The genes are TRBV14 and TRBJ2-7; 8 nucleotides align to TRBD1. CDR1 is SGHDN and CDR2 is FVKESK in the germline V gene. J was trimmed by 2 bases and V by 0 bases; bases with no gene match: 9. The CDR3 is 17 residues long. As DNA, the CDR3 is TGTGCCAGCAGCCAAGATCTCCGACAGGGGAAAGCCTACGAGCAGTACTTC. Translation gives CASSQDLRQGKAYEQYF.

The J gene is TRBJ1-2, the V gene TRBV5-6; 7 bases are a match to TRBD1. Germline-derived CDR1 and CDR2 are SGHDT and YYEEEE. There are 15 residues in the CDR3. V dropped 1 base and J dropped 2; count of bases not matched to a gene: 5. In DNA, the CDR3 is TGTGCCAGCAGCTTGTCCGGACAGGAGAACTATGGCTACACCTTC. This sequence encodes CASSLSGQENYGYTF.

This sequence joins TRBV11-1 and TRBJ1-3, with a weak D call TRBD1 (6 bases). V was trimmed by 3 bases and J by 0 bases, leaving 9 bases between them. The length of the CDR3 is 15 residues. Germline CDR1 is SGHAT and CDR2 is FQDESV (reference sequence). CDR3 residues: CASSFQGISGNTIYF. CDR3 sequence (DNA): TGTGCCAGCAGCTTCCAGGGGATCTCTGGAAACACCATATATTTT.

The chain joins TRBV7-3 to TRBJ1-1; D might be TRBD1 (6 bases). V was shortened by 2 bases and J by 1 base, with 8 bases between the two germline ends. Germline V gives CDR1 SGHTA, CDR2 FQGTGA. This CDR3 comprises 14 residues. CDR3 sequence (DNA): TGTGCCAGCAGCTTACGGGGGGCGAACACTGAAGCTTTCTTT. Translation gives CASSLRGANTEAFF.

This clone occurred once. V gene TRBV27 combines with J gene TRBJ1-1; D remains ambiguous. Trimming left V 5 bases short and J 4 bases short, with 11 bases between. This CDR3 is built from 13 residues. CDR1 is MNHEY, CDR2 SMNVEV, per germline (reference sequence). CDR3 nucleotide sequence: TGTGCCAGCAGTGCTCGGGTGATCACTGAAGCTTTCTTT. This gives the protein CASSARVITEAFF.